Sequencing of this TCR beta chain was carried out in a study of blood T cell repertoires in COVID-19. About the study: Acute and convalescent COVID-19 specimens originated in the United States, Italy and Spain.

Trimming left V 8 bases short and J 0 bases short, with 11 bases between. The CDR3 has 14 residues. Germline V gene lookup returns CDR1 ENHRY and CDR2 SYGVKD. Source study methods: Nucleated cell counts were estimated from reference gene primer amplification. The repertoire was sequenced with immunoSEQ multiplex PCR; TCRdb's copy has only in-frame clones and lacks some. Clonal size and the V and J genes are those of that table, whereas D and trimming came from the DNA. Seen here are 120,000 to 150,000 clones, 82% observed once, and the top ten hold over 12%. This TCR was recovered from a human donor with acute or convalescent COVID-19. The donor label of this sample is uncertain. The V call is TRBV10-3, the J call TRBJ1-3, with D possibly being TRBD1 (5 bases). The sequenced sample was peripheral blood. The CDR3 spells CAIAPGDSGNTIYF. The CDR3 region has the DNA TGTGCCATCGCCCCGGGGGACTCTGGAAACACCATATATTTT.